What follows are 11 T cell receptor beta chains derived from one specimen sequenced in a study of blood T cells in healthy people across ages. Together with a sample-barcoded 5' primer, a J-beta primer mix was included in a second PCR lasting about 7 to 12 cycles. TCRdb re-derived calls from the 5' RACE reads in MiXCR, one entry per CDR3 protein. There are hundreds of thousands of distinct CDR3 sequences in the sample; roughly 30% occur only once, and 15% to 17% lies in the top ten. The specimen was blood. The source is a woman of 80 years or more in good health.

This chain joins TRBV20-1 and TRBJ2-7; 7 bases map to TRBD2. Germline assignment: CDR1 DFQATT and CDR2 SNEGSKA (reference sequence). V was clipped by 3 bases and J by 4 bases; unmatched bases: 9. The CDR3 consists of 14 residues. CDR3 bases: TGCAGTGCTAGTCCCAGCGGGACTCTTTACGAGCAGTACTTC. Protein: CSASPSGTLYEQYF.

This chain connects TRBV9 to TRBJ2-1; D is uncertain. The J call may be in error: the DNA end matches TRBJ2-7 better. This CDR3 comprises 15 residues. Germline V gene sequence: CDR1 SGDLS, CDR2 YYNGEE. CDR3 loop: CASSATYYPYNEQYF. CDR3 nucleotide sequence: TGTGCCAGCAGCGCGACTTACTATCCCTACAATGAGCAGTACTTC.

On this clonotype itself: A much larger clone differs by one base, so this may be a read error. J is TRBJ2-5 and V is TRBV7-2, with 7 bases identical to TRBD1. CDR3 length: 15 amino acids. Trimming cost V 1 base and J 11 bases; bases outside gene matches: 13. Germline V CDR1 and CDR2: SGHTA, FQGNSA. The DNA of the CDR3 is TGTGCCAGCAGCTTAGAGGGACAGAACTCCTACGGGCAGTACTTC. Its translation is CASSLEGQNSYGQYF.

This clonotype was counted many times. The chain is built from TRBV9 and TRBJ2-3; TRBD2 aligns across 12 bases. Germline loops: CDR1 SGDLS, CDR2 YYNGEE. This CDR3 spans 19 amino acids. J lost 3 bases, V lost 0 bases, and 11 bases had no gene match. CDR3: CASSVVDVGLAGFTDTQYF. CDR3 sequence (DNA): TGTGCCAGCAGCGTAGTAGACGTTGGACTAGCGGGGTTTACAGATACGCAGTATTTT.

This clonotype occurred many times. The chain combines TRBV20-1 with TRBJ2-3; TRBD1 or TRBD2 may be the D gene (6 bases each). V lost 0 bases and J lost 9, with 13 bases in between. The CDR3 extends over 13 amino acids. Per the germline V gene, CDR1 is DFQATT and CDR2 is SNEGSKA (reference sequence). The CDR3 is CSAREAGGNTQYF. The CDR3 DNA sequence: TGCAGTGCTAGAGAGGCCGGGGGCAACACGCAGTATTTT.

The V and J genes are TRBV6-1 and TRBJ1-3, with D possibly TRBD1 on 5 matching bases. In germline, CDR1 is MNHNS, CDR2 SASEGT. V lost 1 base and J lost 4, with 8 bases in between. The CDR3 consists of 14 residues. The CDR3 region is CASSEGRVGNTIYF. As DNA, the CDR3 is TGTGCCAGCAGTGAAGGCAGGGTCGGAAACACCATATATTTT.

This clonotype was observed at least ten times. The chain uses TRBV12-5 and TRBJ2-7; a possible D gene is TRBD1 (6 bases). Trimming removed 0 bases at V and 3 bases at J, with 18 bases between. The germline V gene encodes CDR1 LGHNT and CDR2 FRNRAP. The CDR3 is made up of 17 amino acids. The DNA for the CDR3 is TGTGCTAGTGGTTTGGTGATCGGGGCAGGGGAACACTACGAGCAGTACTTC. Protein sequence: CASGLVIGAGEHYEQYF.

Notes on this clonotype: Just one base apart from a much larger clone, this may be a read error. The chain recombines TRBV15 with TRBJ2-3; no firm D call. The germline V and J ends were trimmed by 0 bases and 6 bases, with 22 bases remaining between them. From germline, CDR1 is LNHNV and CDR2 YYDKDF (reference sequence). CDR3 size: 18 residues. The CDR3 loop reads CATSRDLPSSSLRDTQYF. Written as DNA, the CDR3 is TGTGCCACCAGCAGAGATCTTCCGTCTAGTAGCCTCAGGGATACGCAGTATTTT.

This clonotype was seen at least ten times. The genes are TRBV7-3 and TRBJ1-6; TRBD1 matches 7 bases. Germline V gene lookup returns CDR1 SGHTA and CDR2 FQGTGA. This CDR3 is built from 14 residues. The V gene end was trimmed by 5 bases and the J gene end by 4 bases; junction bases not matched to a gene: 2. The CDR3 loop reads CASSEGQYNSPLHF. The CDR3 bases are TGTGCCAGCAGCGAGGGACAGTATAATTCACCCCTCCACTTT.

This clonotype appeared many times. V gene TRBV20-1 combines with J gene TRBJ2-3; D is unclear. The CDR3 spans 13 residues. Germline values: CDR1 DFQATT, CDR2 SNEGSKA (reference sequence). The V and J ends lost 2 bases and 4 bases respectively, with 10 bases between them. In DNA form, the CDR3 reads TGCAGTGCTAGACCTCCCTGGGCAGATACGCAGTATTTT. Translated: CSARPPWADTQYF.

This clonotype was seen a handful of times. The genes are TRBV11-2 and TRBJ1-5, with 9 bases that match TRBD1. The CDR3 consists of 13 residues. From germline, CDR1 is SGHAT and CDR2 FQNNGV. With 5 bases clipped from V and 8 bases from J, the junction kept 4 bases outside the gene matches. CDR3 region: CASSQDRGKPQHF. The CDR3 DNA reads as TGTGCCAGCAGCCAGGACAGGGGTAAGCCCCAGCATTTT.